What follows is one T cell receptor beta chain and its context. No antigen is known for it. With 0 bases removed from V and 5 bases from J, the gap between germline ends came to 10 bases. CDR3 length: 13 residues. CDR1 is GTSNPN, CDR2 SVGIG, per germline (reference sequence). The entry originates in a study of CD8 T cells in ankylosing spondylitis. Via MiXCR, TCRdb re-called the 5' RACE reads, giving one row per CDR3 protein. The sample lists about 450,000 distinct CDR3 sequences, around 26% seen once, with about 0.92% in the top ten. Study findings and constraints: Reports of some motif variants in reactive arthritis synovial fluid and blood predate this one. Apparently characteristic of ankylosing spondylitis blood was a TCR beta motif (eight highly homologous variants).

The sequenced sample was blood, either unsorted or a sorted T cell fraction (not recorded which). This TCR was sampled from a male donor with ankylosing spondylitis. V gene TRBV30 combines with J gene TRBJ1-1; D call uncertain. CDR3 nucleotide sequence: TGTGCCTGGAGTGTACCGCCGGGGACTGAAGCTTTCTTT. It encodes CAWSVPPGTEAFF.